Below are 14 T cell receptor beta chains sequenced from a single sample in a study of blood T cell repertoires in COVID-19. Measured with immunoSEQ multiplex PCR; TCRdb has only the in-frame clones, and not every one. The sample shows fewer than 150,000 clones, 70% to 80% of them seen only once. Material: peripheral blood. The receptors come from a man between 60 and 75 years old who had recovered from COVID-19.

The chain carries TRBV28 and TRBJ1-1; TRBD1 might be the D (5 bases). Germline assignment: CDR1 MDHEN and CDR2 SYDVKM. With 5 bases removed from V and 4 bases from J, the gap between germline ends came to 14 bases. CDR3 length: 14 amino acids. The CDR3 region is CASSPLVGGTEAFF. The CDR3 nucleotides are TGTGCCAGCAGTCCTCTTGTGGGGGGCACTGAAGCTTTCTTT. The full variable domain, rest sourced from reference TRBV28 and TRBJ1-1, is DVKVTQSSRYLVKRTGEKVFLECVQDMDHENMFWYRQDPGLGLRLIYFSYDVKMKEKGDIPEGYSVSREKKERFSLILESASTNQTSMYLCASSPLVGGTEAFFGQGTRLTVV.

The rearrangement joins TRBV19 to TRBJ1-5; 10 nucleotides agree with TRBD1. V was clipped by 7 bases and J by 7 bases; unmatched bases: 7. This CDR3 has 14 amino acids. Germline V gives CDR1 LNHDA, CDR2 SQIVND (reference sequence). The CDR3 here is CASNRQGAEQPQHF. In DNA, the CDR3 is TGTGCCAGTAATCGACAGGGGGCAGAGCAGCCCCAGCATTTT.

The rearrangement joins TRBV7-9 to TRBJ2-7; 9 nucleotides align to TRBD1. CDR1 and CDR2 (germline): SEHNR, FQNEAQ (reference sequence). With 4 bases clipped from V and 2 bases from J, the junction kept 3 bases outside the gene matches. This CDR3 comprises 14 residues. CDR3 residues: CASSSDRGTYEQYF. In DNA, the CDR3 is TGTGCCAGCAGCTCGGACAGGGGAACCTACGAGCAGTACTTC. The entire variable domain, with the rest obtained from reference TRBV7-9 and TRBJ2-7, is as follows: DTGVSQNPRHKITKRGQNVTFRCDPISEHNRLYWYRQTLGQGPEFLTYFQNEAQLEKSRLLSDRFSAERPKGSFSTLEIQRTEQGDSAMYLCASSSDRGTYEQYFGPGTRLTVT.

The chain carries TRBV7-3 and TRBJ2-1, with D possibly being TRBD1 (5 bases). The CDR3 loop spans 15 amino acids. Per the germline V gene, CDR1 is SGHTA and CDR2 is FQGTGA. The germline V and J ends were trimmed by 3 bases and 4 bases, with 13 bases remaining between them. This chain's CDR3 is CASSFQGTLYNEQFF. The CDR3 DNA follows: TGTGCCAGCAGCTTCCAGGGAACCCTTTACAATGAGCAGTTCTTC. The full variable domain, rest sourced from reference TRBV7-3 and TRBJ2-1, is GAGVSQTPSNKVTEKGKYVELRCDPISGHTALYWYRQSLGQGPEFLIYFQGTGAADDSGLPNDRFFAVRPEGSVSTLKIQRTERGDSAVYLCASSFQGTLYNEQFFGPGTRLTVL.

The V and J genes are TRBV7-9 and TRBJ2-1; 10 nucleotides match TRBD2. The V and J ends lost 0 bases and 2 bases, in that order; junction bases with no gene match: 4. The CDR3 has 17 amino acids. Germline V gene lookup returns CDR1 SEHNR and CDR2 FQNEAQ (reference sequence). CDR3 loop: CASSLARLAGAYNEQFF. The CDR3 nucleotides read TGTGCCAGCAGCTTAGCGAGACTAGCGGGTGCCTACAATGAGCAGTTCTTC.

This clone has just one count. The chain uses TRBV20-1 and TRBJ2-7; D is unclear. V was trimmed by 3 bases and J by 6 bases, leaving 18 bases between them. This CDR3 is 14 amino acids long. CDR1 and CDR2 (germline): DFQATT, SNEGSKA (reference sequence). DNA of the CDR3: TGCAGTGCTAGTTCGGCTAGTGAAAGGCTCGAGCAGTACTTC. Translating gives CSASSASERLEQYF.

V is TRBV28 and J is TRBJ1-2; 7 positions match TRBD1. The CDR3 is 13 amino acids. The germline gives CDR1 MDHEN, CDR2 SYDVKM. Germline trimming cut 5 bases from V and 3 bases from J; bases unmatched to any gene: 3. CDR3: CASSLGQHYGYTF. CDR3 coding DNA: TGTGCCAGCAGTCTGGGACAGCACTATGGCTACACCTTC.

The V gene is TRBV28, the J gene TRBJ1-1; 8 nucleotides agree with TRBD1. V was clipped by 6 bases and J by 2 bases; unmatched bases: 8. The CDR3 totals 15 residues. Germline assignment: CDR1 MDHEN and CDR2 SYDVKM. The CDR3 DNA reads TGTGCCAGCAGACTACAGGGGGTCCATAACACTGAAGCTTTCTTT. Encoded protein: CASRLQGVHNTEAFF.

The chain is built from TRBV5-1 and TRBJ2-5, with 7 bases aligning to TRBD2. The germline V gene encodes CDR1 SGHRS and CDR2 YFSETQ. CDR3 length: 16 amino acids. J was trimmed by 1 base and V by 0 bases; bases with no gene match: 6. The CDR3 DNA sequence: TGCGCCAGCAGCTTGGGGCCAGCGGGGTTCCAAGAGACCCAGTACTTC. Its translation: CASSLGPAGFQETQYF.

The chain combines TRBV4-3 with TRBJ2-1; 8 bases fit TRBD2. This CDR3 contains 19 residues. The V gene's germline CDR1 is LGHNA and CDR2 YSLEER. V was pared by 0 bases and J by 1 base, with 11 bases of the junction left unmatched. The CDR3 sequence is CASSQEGPGGPGSYNEQFF. CDR3 sequence (DNA): TGCGCCAGCAGCCAAGAAGGGCCGGGGGGGCCTGGTTCCTACAATGAGCAGTTCTTC.

The rearrangement uses TRBV7-2 and TRBJ2-3, with D maybe TRBD2 (6 bases). This CDR3 contains 16 residues. The germline V gene encodes CDR1 SGHTA and CDR2 FQGNSA. V was shortened by 5 bases and J by 5 bases, with 20 bases between the two germline ends. DNA for the CDR3: TGTGCCAGCAGCCCCGAGGGCGGGGCGCTGGGAGATACGCAGTATTTT. Translated: CASSPEGGALGDTQYF. The complete variable domain, with remaining parts taken from reference TRBV7-2 and TRBJ2-3, reads GAGVSQSPSNKVTEKGKDVELRCDPISGHTALYWYRQSLGQGLEFLIYFQGNSAPDKSGLPSDRFSAERTGGSVSTLTIQRTQQEDSAVYLCASSPEGGALGDTQYFGPGTRLTVL.

V is TRBV6-1 and J is TRBJ2-2; tentatively, D is TRBD1 (5 bases). The CDR3 spans 14 residues. CDR1 and CDR2 (germline): MNHNS, SASEGT. With 2 bases removed from V and 5 bases from J, the gap between germline ends came to 9 bases. The CDR3 region is CASSEFQGTGELFF. CDR3 nucleotides: TGTGCCAGCAGTGAATTCCAGGGAACCGGGGAGCTGTTTTTT.

The CDR3 sequence: CASSQERTGEYGYTF. In nucleotides, the CDR3 is TGCGCCAGCAGCCAAGAAAGGACAGGGGAGTATGGCTACACCTTC. V usage is TRBV4-3 and J usage is TRBJ1-2; TRBD1 agrees at 9 bases. Per germline, CDR1 LGHNA and CDR2 YSLEER. The CDR3 spans 15 residues. Unmatched junction bases numbered 4, after V lost 0 bases and J lost 5 bases.

The chain has TRBV14 and TRBJ2-2; D is unclear. Trimming pared 4 bases from V and 3 bases from J, leaving 9 bases between. This CDR3 comprises 14 residues. CDR1 and CDR2 from the germline V gene are SGHDN and FVKESK. Here the CDR3 reads CASSRFGHTGELFF. In nucleotides, the CDR3 is TGTGCCAGCAGCCGATTTGGGCACACCGGGGAGCTGTTTTTT. Based on the CDR3 plus reference TRBV14 and TRBJ2-2, the full variable domain is EAGVTQFPSHSVIEKGQTVTLRCDPISGHDNLYWYRRVMGKEIKFLLHFVKESKQDESGMPNNRFLAERTGGTYSTLKVQPAELEDSGVYFCASSRFGHTGELFFGEGSRLTVL.